This TCR beta chain is from a study of blood T cell repertoires in COVID-19 (TCRdb year 2020). In terms of the full investigation: The collaborator samples originated in the United States, Italy and Spain and spanned the acute and convalescent phases of COVID-19. A de-identified subject ID, COVID-19 status, age in years and sex were almost always included in the sample metadata. The repertoires were released in a freely available public database meant as a resource for research on the immune response to SARS-CoV-2. The material from the prospective study consisted of cDNA or gDNA derived from T cells, B-cell-depleted T cells, or PBMCs. The samples were drawn from two sources: the first 160 participants of the ongoing ImmuneRACE study, and fewer than 1,500 subjects contributed by 6 global collaborators. The dataset comprised deeply sampled blood TCRbeta repertoires from subjects exposed to, actively infected with, or recovered from COVID-19. Where available, HLA class I and class II types were taken from metadata supplied by the sample provider and were not determined by assay-based typing. Broader findings and caveats from the paper: Clinical and demographic metadata were provided uncurated, with the amount varying by source and participant.

The collaborating institutions used their own protocols to collect whole blood in K2EDTA tubes. For TCRbeta analysis, collaborators shipped samples as frozen whole blood, isolated PBMCs, or DNA extracted from either of those sample types. The CDR3 runs 14 residues from the cysteine to the phenylalanine. Solely the CDR3 DNA is kept, with 42 bases framed from the first base. V gives up 1 base and J gives up 4 bases, and the segment between their germline ends measures 11 bases. CDR1 and CDR2 are drawn from the germline V gene: SGHRS, YFSETQ. TCRbeta CDR3 regions were amplified from genomic DNA by means of the immunoSEQ Assay, a bias-controlled multiplex PCR. Per the source publication's procedure: The number of nucleated cells in each sample was estimated by amplification of reference gene primers within the assay. Sequence reads were collapsed and filtered to measure the absolute abundance of every unique TCRbeta CDR3 rearrangement. For each sample, productive Simpson clonality was calculated as the square root of Simpson's diversity index over productive rearrangements. Here the immuneACCESS table is served through TCRdb, limited to in-frame sequences with V and J called. Missing clones are a known gap in these copies; in checked studies unresolved V genes cover under half, and the rest lacks a known reason. The V and J calls and clone size are taken from that table; D and trimming were inferred from the DNA. The sample records roughly 200,000 clones, about four fifths of which are singletons. In total, the top ten clones hold about 6.5% of the sample.

As concerns this clone: Its antigen target is currently unknown. Per-nucleotide qualities are absent, and no much larger clonotype sits a single base away.

The V and J genes are TRBV5-1 and TRBJ1-2; the D gene is perhaps TRBD1, on 5 matching bases. Sequencing used peripheral blood. The clonotype comes from a man in his 70s with active or convalescent COVID-19. The CDR3 is CASSLRTGTYGYTF. At the DNA level, the sequence is TGCGCCAGCAGCTTGAGAACAGGTACCTATGGCTACACCTTC.